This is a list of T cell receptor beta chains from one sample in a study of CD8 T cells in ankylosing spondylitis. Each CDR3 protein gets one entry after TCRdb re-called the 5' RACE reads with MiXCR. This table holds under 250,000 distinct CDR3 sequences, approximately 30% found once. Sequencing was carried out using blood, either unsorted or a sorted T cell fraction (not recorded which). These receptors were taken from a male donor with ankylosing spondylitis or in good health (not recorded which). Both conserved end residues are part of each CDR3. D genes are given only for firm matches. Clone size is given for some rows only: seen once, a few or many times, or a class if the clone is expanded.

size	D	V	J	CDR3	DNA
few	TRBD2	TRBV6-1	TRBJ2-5	CASRPSGGTALTQYF	TGTGCCAGCAGGCCTAGCGGGGGGACGGCTTTGACCCAGTACTTC
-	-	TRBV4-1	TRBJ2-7	CASSQRGYYEQYF	TGCGCCAGCAGCCAGCGGGGCTACTACGAGCAGTACTTC
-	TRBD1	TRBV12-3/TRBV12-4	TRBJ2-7	CASRGTGGEQYF	TGTGCCAGCAGGGGGACAGGGGGCGAGCAGTACTTC
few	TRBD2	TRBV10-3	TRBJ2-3	CAISLGTTTDTQYF	TGTGCCATCAGTCTCGGGACTACCACAGATACGCAGTATTTT
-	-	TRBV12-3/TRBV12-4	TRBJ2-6	CASKRLNSGANVLTF	TGTGCCAGCAAGCGGCTGAACTCTGGGGCCAACGTCCTGACTTTC
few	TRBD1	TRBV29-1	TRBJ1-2	CSVEDRQGWYGYTF	TGCAGCGTTGAAGATCGACAGGGATGGTATGGCTACACCTTC
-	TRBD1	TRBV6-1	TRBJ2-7	CASRTGTGGKEYF	TGTGCCAGCAGGACCGGGACAGGGGGCAAGGAGTACTTC
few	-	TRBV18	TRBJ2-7	CASSPPSRQRQYF	TGTGCCAGCTCACCACCGAGTCGTCAGAGGCAGTACTTC
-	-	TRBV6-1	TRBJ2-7	CASSPSEEGEQYF	TGTGCCAGCAGCCCTAGTGAGGAAGGCGAGCAGTACTTC
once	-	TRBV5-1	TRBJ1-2	CASSPDGNNYGYTF	TGCGCCAGCAGCCCGGACGGTAATAACTATGGCTACACCTTC
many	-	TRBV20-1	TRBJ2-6	CSARSLAGYGANVLTF	TGCAGTGCTAGATCCCTCGCGGGGTATGGGGCCAACGTCCTGACTTTC
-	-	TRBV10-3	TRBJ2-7	CAISEYGASYEQYF	TGTGCCATCAGTGAGTACGGGGCCTCCTACGAGCAGTACTTC
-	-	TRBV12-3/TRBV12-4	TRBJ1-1	CASTDTAGATEAFF	TGTGCCAGCACCGACACAGCAGGGGCCACTGAAGCTTTCTTT
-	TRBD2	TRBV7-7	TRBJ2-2	CASSPAPAGVTGELFF	TGTGCCAGCAGCCCGGCTCCAGCGGGGGTCACCGGGGAGCTGTTTTTT
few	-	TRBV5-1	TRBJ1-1	CASSGHLNTEAFF	TGCGCCAGCTCCGGACACTTGAACACTGAAGCTTTCTTT
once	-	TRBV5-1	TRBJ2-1	CASSGMDNEQFF	TGCGCCAGCAGCGGGATGGACAATGAGCAGTTCTTC
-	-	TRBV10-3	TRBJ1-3	CAISHSSPGDSGNTIYF	TGTGCCATCAGCCACTCCAGCCCAGGGGACTCTGGAAACACCATATATTTT
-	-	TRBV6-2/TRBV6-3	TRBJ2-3	CASSYLTSRGLDTQYF	TGTGCCAGCAGCTACCTTACTAGCAGAGGATTAGATACGCAGTATTTT
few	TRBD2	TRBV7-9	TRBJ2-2	CASRVERGVIGELFF	TGTGCCAGCAGAGTCGAGCGGGGAGTCATCGGGGAGCTGTTTTTT
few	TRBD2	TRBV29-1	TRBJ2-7	CSVEDISGGTYEQYF	TGCAGCGTTGAGGACATTAGCGGGGGGACTTACGAGCAGTACTTC
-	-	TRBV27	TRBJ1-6	CASRSKGRSSYNSPLHF	TGTGCCAGCAGATCGAAGGGTCGGAGCTCCTATAATTCACCCCTCCACTTT
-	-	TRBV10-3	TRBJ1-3	CAISQGQSLSGNTIYF	TGTGCCATCAGCCAAGGACAGAGCCTCTCTGGAAACACCATATATTTT
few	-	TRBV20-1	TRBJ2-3	CSARGSGYLPDTQYF	TGCAGTGCTAGAGGATCAGGTTATCTACCAGATACGCAGTATTTT
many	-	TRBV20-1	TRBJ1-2	CSARGRGDNYGYTF	TGCAGTGCTAGAGGGCGTGGAGATAACTATGGCTACACCTTC
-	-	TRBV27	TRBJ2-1	CASWSGHNEQFF	TGTGCCAGCTGGTCAGGGCACAATGAGCAGTTCTTC
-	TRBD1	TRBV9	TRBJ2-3	CASSGDRGLGDTQYF	TGTGCCAGCAGCGGGGACAGGGGGCTTGGAGATACGCAGTATTTT
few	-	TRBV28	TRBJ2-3	CASSLNPRTALDTQYF	TGTGCCAGCAGTCTTAATCCGAGGACAGCGCTAGATACGCAGTATTTT
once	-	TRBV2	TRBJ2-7	CASKVQGYEQYF	TGTGCCAGCAAGGTCCAAGGCTACGAGCAGTACTTC
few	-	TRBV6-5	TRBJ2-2	CASSYGLLGTGELFF	TGTGCCAGCAGTTACGGGTTACTCGGCACCGGGGAGCTGTTTTTT
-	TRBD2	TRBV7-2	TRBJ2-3	CASSEERGRITDTQYF	TGTGCCAGCAGCGAAGAGCGGGGGAGGATAACAGATACGCAGTATTTT
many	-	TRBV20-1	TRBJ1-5	CSARDVRTHQPQHF	TGCAGTGCTAGAGATGTGAGGACACATCAGCCCCAGCATTTT
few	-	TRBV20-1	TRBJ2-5	CSARFRDKFQETQYF	TGCAGTGCTAGATTCCGGGACAAATTTCAAGAGACCCAGTACTTC
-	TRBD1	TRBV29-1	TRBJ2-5	CSARQGVQTQYF	TGCAGCGCTCGACAGGGCGTACAGACCCAGTACTTC
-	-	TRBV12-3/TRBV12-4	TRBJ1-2	CASSPEARHGYTF	TGTGCCAGCAGTCCGGAGGCTCGGCATGGCTACACCTTC
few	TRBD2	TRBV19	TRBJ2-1	CASKRLAEYNEQFF	TGTGCCAGTAAGCGGCTAGCGGAGTACAATGAGCAGTTCTTC
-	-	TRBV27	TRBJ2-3	CASSPSRNTDTQYF	TGTGCCAGCAGCCCGTCTAGGAACACAGATACGCAGTATTTT
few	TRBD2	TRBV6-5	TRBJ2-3	CASSYSGGGRTDTQYF	TGTGCCAGCAGTTACTCGGGCGGGGGGCGCACAGATACGCAGTATTTT
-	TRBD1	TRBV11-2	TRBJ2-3	CASSRRTGGNTDTQYF	TGTGCCAGCAGCAGACGGACAGGGGGGAACACAGATACGCAGTATTTT
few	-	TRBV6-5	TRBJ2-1	CASSYTDGSSYNEQFF	TGTGCCAGCAGTTACACCGACGGCAGCTCCTACAATGAGCAGTTCTTC
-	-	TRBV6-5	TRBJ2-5	CASSYFVGAQETQYF	TGTGCCAGCAGTTACTTCGTAGGGGCCCAAGAGACCCAGTACTTC
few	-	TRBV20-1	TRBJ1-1	CSAEGMPSEAFF	TGCAGTGCTGAGGGCATGCCCAGTGAAGCTTTCTTT
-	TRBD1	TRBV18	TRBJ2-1	CASSPFSGGSSYNEQFF	TGTGCCAGCTCACCATTTTCAGGGGGCAGCTCCTACAATGAGCAGTTCTTC
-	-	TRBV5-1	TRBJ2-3	CASSLVGFDTDTQYF	TGCGCCAGCAGCTTGGTTGGATTTGACACAGATACGCAGTATTTT
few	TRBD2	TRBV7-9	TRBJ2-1	CASSLEAGGYNEQFF	TGTGCCAGCAGCTTAGAAGCGGGGGGGTACAATGAGCAGTTCTTC
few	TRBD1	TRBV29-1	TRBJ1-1	CSVTQGDTEAFF	TGCAGCGTGACGCAGGGGGATACTGAAGCTTTCTTT